This T cell receptor (beta chain) was retrieved from a study of blood T cell repertoires in COVID-19. Original processing notes: Reference gene primer amplification gave nucleated cell count estimates. Profiled with immunoSEQ multiplex PCR; TCRdb holds only in-frame clones, not every one. V, J and clone size derive from that table, while D and trimming were established from the DNA sequence. The sample carries about 370,000 clones, 80% to 90% recorded once. Germline V gives CDR1 MNHEY, CDR2 SMNVEV (reference sequence). This CDR3 spans 16 amino acids. The J segment lost 0 bases and the V segment lost 6 bases, leaving 8 bases of the junction unmatched. The study assigned cohorts using participant-reported clinical history. Donors in Cohort 3 counted as recovered after two negative PCRs, clearance, or symptom resolution.

The chain joins TRBV27 to TRBJ1-3; 7 positions agree with TRBD1. Material for sequencing was PBMCs or T cells enriched from blood (not recorded which). This clonotype was obtained from a young man who had recovered from COVID-19. The CDR3 region has the DNA TGTGCCAGCAGAGGAGGGGGCTCCGTCTCTGGAAACACCATATATTTT. This sequence encodes CASRGGGSVSGNTIYF.